This TCR beta chain was obtained from a study of T cells and Merkel cell carcinoma outcomes (dated by TCRdb to the early 2020s). Regarding the complete study: The study examined the tumor T-cell repertoire together with T-cell density as predictors of clinical outcome in patients with Merkel cell carcinoma. Here is what the overall study found, with its caveats: Clinical outcomes in Merkel cell carcinoma patients were reported to be predicted by T-cell repertoire features combined with T-cell density.

The samples were taken from patients with Merkel cell carcinoma. To prepare the library, the immunoSEQ multiplex PCR assay was applied. Imported from immuneACCESS, the table was reduced by TCRdb to in-frame sequences with V and J called. These copies leave out some clones; in studies compared against another copy, an unresolved V gene accounts for under half, and the cause of the remainder is not known. For this sample there are about 15,000 clones; approximately 80% appear just once. Of the sample, 7% to 9% falls within the top ten clones. With respect to this clone: Its cognate antigen has yet to be identified. No base quality information exists; no much larger clone differs at one position.

The germline V gene (reference sequence) supplies CDR1 LNHNV and CDR2 YYDKDF. The CDR3, from cysteine to phenylalanine, totals 14 residues. Left in the record is the CDR3 DNA by itself, 42 bases read in frame from the first base. V sheds 0 bases and J sheds 1 base, leaving 6 bases between their ends. The sequenced sample consisted of tumor tissue from Merkel cell carcinoma. The sequence was obtained from a human donor with Merkel cell carcinoma. The rearranged chain carries TRBV15 and TRBJ1-2; no D gene is confidently identified. CDR3 region: CATSRESSNYGYTF. The DNA is as follows: TGTGCCACCAGCAGAGAGAGCAGTAACTATGGCTACACCTTC. The CDR3 plus the reference TRBV15 and TRBJ1-2 genes for the other parts give the full variable domain: DAMVIQNPRYQVTQFGKPVTLSCSQTLNHNVMYWYQQKSSQAPKLLFHYYDKDFNNEADTPDNFQSRRPNTSFCFLDIRSPGLGDTAMYLCATSRESSNYGYTFGSGTRLTVV.